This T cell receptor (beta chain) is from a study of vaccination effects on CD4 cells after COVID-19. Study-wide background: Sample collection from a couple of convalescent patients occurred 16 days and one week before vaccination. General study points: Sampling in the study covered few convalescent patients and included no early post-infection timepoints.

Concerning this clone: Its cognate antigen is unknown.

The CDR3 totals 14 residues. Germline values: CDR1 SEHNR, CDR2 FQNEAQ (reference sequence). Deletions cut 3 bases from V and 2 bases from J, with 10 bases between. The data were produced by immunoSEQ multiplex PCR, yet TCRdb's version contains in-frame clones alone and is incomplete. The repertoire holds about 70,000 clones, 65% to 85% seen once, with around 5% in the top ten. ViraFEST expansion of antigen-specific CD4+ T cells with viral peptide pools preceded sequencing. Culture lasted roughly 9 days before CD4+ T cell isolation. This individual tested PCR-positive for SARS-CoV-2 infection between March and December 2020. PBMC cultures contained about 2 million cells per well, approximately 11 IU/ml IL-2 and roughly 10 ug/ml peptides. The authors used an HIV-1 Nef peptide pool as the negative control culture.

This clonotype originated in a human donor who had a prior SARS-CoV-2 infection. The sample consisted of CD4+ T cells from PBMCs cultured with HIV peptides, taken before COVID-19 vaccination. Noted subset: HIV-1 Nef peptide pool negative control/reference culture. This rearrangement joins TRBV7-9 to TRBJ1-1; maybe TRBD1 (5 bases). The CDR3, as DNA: TGTGCCAGCAGCTTCATGGGGGGAAACACTGAAGCTTTCTTT. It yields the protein CASSFMGGNTEAFF.